This T cell receptor beta chain is from a study of T cells in Graves' hyperthyroidism and ophthalmopathy. Study-wide findings and caveats: Appearing also in blood were most of the thyroid clonotypes expanded above 0.001.

CDR3 length equals 13 residues. Trimming took off 3 bases at V and 4 bases at J, with 9 bases between the two ends. Germline CDR1 and CDR2: DFQATT and SNEGSKA (reference sequence). From RNA transcripts, TCR beta CDR3 regions were amplified. HTBI primers drove first-round RT-PCR of the TCR CDR3. TCRdb re-analysed the multiplex PCR reads in MiXCR, keeping a single row per CDR3 protein. The sample records approximately 600,000 distinct CDR3 sequences, roughly 14% being singletons. Each person with ophthalmopathy scored at least 3 on the Clinical Activity Score, reached NOSPECS grade 4 or higher, and had been ill under 3 months. Together with thyroid ultrasound, orbital computed tomography, serum thyroxine and TRAb, clinical symptoms were used for diagnoses. It was 8 to 10 ml of fresh peripheral blood that supplied the PBMCs. This clonotype was seen at least ten times. Its antigen is not identified.

The TCR was taken from a woman between 40 and 50 years old with Graves' ophthalmopathy. V usage is TRBV20-1 and J usage is TRBJ2-2, with D hard to call. Specimen: blood. CDR3 nucleotide sequence: TGCAGTGCTAGGGACGAGGTCACCGGGGAGCTGTTTTTT. Amino acids: CSARDEVTGELFF.